This T cell receptor beta chain was captured by sequencing in a study of T-cell memory formation after mild COVID-19. In the study overall: TCR clustering was largely donor specific. Overall study findings and caveats: Some clones that responded were present in memory (sampled pre-infection), which suggests cross-reactive memory joined.

In its sample, this clonotype was seen a few times. No antigen is known for it. The CDR3 is 15 residues long. Looked up from germline, CDR1 is MNHEY and CDR2 is SMNVEV (reference sequence). V shed 5 bases, J shed 5 bases, and the junction held 9 bases outside the gene matches. One entry per CDR3 protein results from TCRdb running MiXCR on the 5' RACE reads. The sample lists approximately 110,000 distinct CDR3 sequences; 22% were seen once. Specimen: PBMCs or a T cell subset sorted from them (not recorded which). The chain recombines TRBV27 with TRBJ2-3; TRBD2 matches 8 bases. The receptor was isolated from a man between 18 and 29 years old who had mild COVID-19 (a few samples of this study predate the infection). Cell type and time point are not known. CDR3 DNA sequence: TGTGCCAGCAGTAGGAGGACTAGCCAAGTAGATACGCAGTATTTT. It yields the protein CASSRRTSQVDTQYF.